This T cell receptor beta chain derives from a study of blood T cell repertoires in COVID-19. V lost 3 bases to trimming and J lost 1 base, with 21 bases between them. Germline V gene lookup returns CDR1 LGHDT and CDR2 YNNKEL (reference sequence). The CDR3 is 19 amino acids. Profiled with immunoSEQ multiplex PCR; TCRdb holds only in-frame clones, not every one. Among roughly 230,000 clones listed, 65% to 85% were seen once. The specimen sequenced was peripheral blood. The chain employs TRBV3-1 (or the pseudogene TRBV3-2) and TRBJ2-2; D possibly corresponds to TRBD2 (6 bases). The clonotype originates from a man aged 45-60 years with active or convalescent COVID-19. The chain's CDR3 is CASSQRMRGSGLNTGELFF. In DNA form, the CDR3 reads TGTGCCAGCAGCCAGAGGATGAGAGGGAGCGGGCTGAACACCGGGGAGCTGTTTTTT.